The rows below give T cell receptor beta chains drawn from one sample of a study of vaccination and CD4 T cells after COVID-19. These receptors are not linked to any known antigen. TCRdb itself ran the PCR reads through MiXCR, one entry per CDR3 protein. The sample includes 7,500 to 10,000 distinct CDR3 sequences, just under 35% seen only once; the top ten take 15% to 17%. The sequenced material came from CD4+ T cells from blood, cultured in vitro. Receptors originate from a human donor in good health. Both conserved end residues are part of each CDR3. A D gene is named only where the DNA matches it firmly. The size of a clone is reported for some rows only, either as once, few or many, or as a class for expanded clones.

D gene	J gene	V gene	clone size	CDR3 protein	CDR3 DNA
.	TRBJ1-1	TRBV5-1	.	CASSLAGSMNTEAFF	TGCGCCAGCAGCTTGGCCGGGTCGATGAACACTGAAGCTTTCTTT
.	TRBJ2-7	TRBV7-2	.	CASSPLYEQYF	TGTGCCAGCAGCCCTTTATACGAGCAGTACTTC
.	TRBJ1-5	TRBV6-2/TRBV6-3	few	CASIGRDTRLNQPQHF	TGTGCCAGCATTGGGCGGGATACACGTTTGAATCAGCCCCAGCATTTT
.	TRBJ2-3	TRBV2	few	CASRQMGDTQYF	TGTGCCAGCAGGCAGATGGGAGATACGCAGTATTTT
.	TRBJ2-1	TRBV7-2	.	CASSLTGPSLGEQFF	TGTGCCAGCAGCCTAACGGGACCCTCCTTGGGTGAGCAGTTCTTC
.	TRBJ2-7	TRBV19	.	CASSISGGYPYEQYF	TGTGCCAGTAGTATTTCTGGGGGTTACCCCTACGAGCAGTACTTC
TRBD2	TRBJ2-7	TRBV20-1	.	CSASQRLAFYEQYF	TGCAGTGCTAGCCAACGACTAGCTTTCTACGAGCAGTACTTC
.	TRBJ1-2	TRBV7-2	.	CASSRAAGGYTF	TGTGCCAGCAGCCGCGCGGCTGGCGGCTACACCTTC
.	TRBJ1-2	TRBV6-2/TRBV6-3	few	CASRSPPPADGYTF	TGTGCCAGCAGGAGCCCTCCACCCGCGGATGGCTACACCTTC
.	TRBJ1-1	TRBV6-1	few	CASRVDTEAFF	TGTGCCAGCAGGGTGGACACTGAAGCTTTCTTT
.	TRBJ2-7	TRBV21-1	.	CASSKDAREPYEQYF	TGTGCCAGCAGCAAAGATGCGCGGGAGCCCTACGAGCAGTACTTC
.	TRBJ1-5	TRBV7-2	.	CASSFGGAPGQPQHF	TGTGCCAGCAGCTTTGGCGGGGCCCCAGGTCAGCCCCAGCATTTT
TRBD1	TRBJ2-6	TRBV20-1	few	CSAVITGGGSGANVLTF	TGCAGTGCCGTTATTACAGGGGGTGGCTCTGGGGCCAACGTCCTGACTTTC
TRBD1	TRBJ1-5	TRBV7-6	medium-sized	CASSLGTGGGQPQHF	TGTGCCAGCAGCTTAGGGACAGGGGGCGGACAGCCCCAGCATTTT
.	TRBJ1-5	TRBV6-2/TRBV6-3	few	CASSNPAGLQPQHF	TGTGCCAGCAGTAACCCCGCAGGCCTTCAGCCCCAGCATTTT
TRBD2	TRBJ2-7	TRBV20-1	.	CSASGGLALSSYEQYF	TGCAGTGCTAGCGGGGGACTAGCGTTAAGCTCCTACGAGCAGTACTTC
TRBD2	TRBJ2-2	TRBV7-6	few	CASSLARASGTGELFF	TGTGCCAGCAGCTTAGCGCGGGCTAGCGGGACCGGGGAGCTGTTTTTT
TRBD2	TRBJ2-7	TRBV18	.	CASSEAGLAGRDLYEQYF	TGTGCCAGCTCCGAAGCGGGACTAGCGGGGAGGGACCTATACGAGCAGTACTTC
.	TRBJ1-2	TRBV6-1	once	CASIPTGGGVVGYTF	TGTGCCAGCATCCCTACGGGTGGGGGAGTAGTGGGCTACACCTTC
.	TRBJ1-5	TRBV28	.	CASSRDNSNQPQHF	TGTGCCAGCAGTCGTGACAACAGCAATCAGCCCCAGCATTTT
TRBD2	TRBJ2-4	TRBV20-1	.	CSAGTSGRGDIQYF	TGCAGTGCTGGGACTAGCGGGAGGGGGGACATTCAGTACTTC
.	TRBJ2-5	TRBV7-2	few	CASSLARGIEETQYF	TGTGCCAGCAGCTTAGCGAGGGGAATAGAGGAGACCCAGTACTTC
TRBD2	TRBJ2-3	TRBV7-2	.	CASSFFLAGGSTDTQYF	TGTGCCAGCAGCTTCTTCTTGGCGGGGGGGAGCACAGATACGCAGTATTTT
.	TRBJ2-3	TRBV7-9	few	CASSPRELSTDTQYF	TGTGCCAGCAGTCCTCGGGAGCTAAGCACAGATACGCAGTATTTT
TRBD1	TRBJ2-5	TRBV7-3	.	CASSPGQGETQYF	TGTGCCAGCAGCCCCGGACAGGGGGAGACCCAGTACTTC
.	TRBJ2-7	TRBV11-2	.	CASSPAVGGEQYF	TGTGCCAGCAGCCCTGCAGTGGGTGGCGAGCAGTACTTC
.	TRBJ1-6	TRBV2	.	CASILDLLSSLHF	.
TRBD2	TRBJ2-1	TRBV28	few	CASSLWLPGLASTSYNEQFF	TGTGCCAGCAGTTTATGGCTGCCGGGACTAGCGAGTACCTCCTACAATGAGCAGTTCTTC